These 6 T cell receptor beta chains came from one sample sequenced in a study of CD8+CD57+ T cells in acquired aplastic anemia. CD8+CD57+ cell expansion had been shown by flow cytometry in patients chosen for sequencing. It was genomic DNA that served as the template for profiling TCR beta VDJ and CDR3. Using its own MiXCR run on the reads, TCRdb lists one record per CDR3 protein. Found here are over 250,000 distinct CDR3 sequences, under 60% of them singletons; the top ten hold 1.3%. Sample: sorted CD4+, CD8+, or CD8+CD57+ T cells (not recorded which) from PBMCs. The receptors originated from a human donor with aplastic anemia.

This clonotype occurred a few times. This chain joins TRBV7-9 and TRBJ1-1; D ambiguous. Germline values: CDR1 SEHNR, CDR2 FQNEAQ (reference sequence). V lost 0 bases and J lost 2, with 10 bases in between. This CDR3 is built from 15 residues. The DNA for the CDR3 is TGTGCCAGCAGCTTAGCGCATTTGGGTAACACTGAAGCTTTCTTT. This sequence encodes CASSLAHLGNTEAFF.

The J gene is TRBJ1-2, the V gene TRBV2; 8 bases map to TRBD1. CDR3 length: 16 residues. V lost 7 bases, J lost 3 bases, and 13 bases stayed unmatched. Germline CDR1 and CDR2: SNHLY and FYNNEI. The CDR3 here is CASINDRDRRHYGYTF. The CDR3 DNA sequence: TGTGCCAGCATCAACGACCGGGACAGGAGGCACTATGGCTACACCTTC.

CDR3 sequence reads: CASSPWASGGNEQFF. CDR3 DNA: TGTGCCAGCAGCCCGTGGGCTAGTGGGGGCAATGAGCAGTTCTTC. The chain carries TRBV9 and TRBJ2-1; D possibly matches TRBD1 or TRBD2 (5 bases each). V shed 4 bases and J shed 6 bases, with 17 bases lying between them. The CDR3 runs 15 residues. The germline CDR1 and CDR2 sequences are SGDLS and YYNGEE.

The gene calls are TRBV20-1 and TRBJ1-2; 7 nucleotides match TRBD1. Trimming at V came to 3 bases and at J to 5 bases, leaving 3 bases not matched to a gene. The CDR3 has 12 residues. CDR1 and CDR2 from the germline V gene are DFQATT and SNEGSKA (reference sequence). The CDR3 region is CSASFRGYGYTF. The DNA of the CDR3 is TGCAGTGCTAGTTTCAGGGGGTATGGCTACACCTTC.

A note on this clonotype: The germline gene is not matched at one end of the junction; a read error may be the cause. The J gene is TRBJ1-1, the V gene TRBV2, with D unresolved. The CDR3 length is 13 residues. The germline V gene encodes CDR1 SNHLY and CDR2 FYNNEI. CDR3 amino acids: CAGSEYGYLVAFF. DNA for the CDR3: TGTGCCGGCAGTGAATATGGTTATTTAGTGGCTTTCTTT.

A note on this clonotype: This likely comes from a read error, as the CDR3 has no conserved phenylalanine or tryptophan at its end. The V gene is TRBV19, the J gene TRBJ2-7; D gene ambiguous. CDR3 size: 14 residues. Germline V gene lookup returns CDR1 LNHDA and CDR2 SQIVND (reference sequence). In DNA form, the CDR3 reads TGTGCCAATAGTATCGGCCTTTACTCCTACGAGCAGTACCTC. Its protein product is CANSIGLYSYEQYL.